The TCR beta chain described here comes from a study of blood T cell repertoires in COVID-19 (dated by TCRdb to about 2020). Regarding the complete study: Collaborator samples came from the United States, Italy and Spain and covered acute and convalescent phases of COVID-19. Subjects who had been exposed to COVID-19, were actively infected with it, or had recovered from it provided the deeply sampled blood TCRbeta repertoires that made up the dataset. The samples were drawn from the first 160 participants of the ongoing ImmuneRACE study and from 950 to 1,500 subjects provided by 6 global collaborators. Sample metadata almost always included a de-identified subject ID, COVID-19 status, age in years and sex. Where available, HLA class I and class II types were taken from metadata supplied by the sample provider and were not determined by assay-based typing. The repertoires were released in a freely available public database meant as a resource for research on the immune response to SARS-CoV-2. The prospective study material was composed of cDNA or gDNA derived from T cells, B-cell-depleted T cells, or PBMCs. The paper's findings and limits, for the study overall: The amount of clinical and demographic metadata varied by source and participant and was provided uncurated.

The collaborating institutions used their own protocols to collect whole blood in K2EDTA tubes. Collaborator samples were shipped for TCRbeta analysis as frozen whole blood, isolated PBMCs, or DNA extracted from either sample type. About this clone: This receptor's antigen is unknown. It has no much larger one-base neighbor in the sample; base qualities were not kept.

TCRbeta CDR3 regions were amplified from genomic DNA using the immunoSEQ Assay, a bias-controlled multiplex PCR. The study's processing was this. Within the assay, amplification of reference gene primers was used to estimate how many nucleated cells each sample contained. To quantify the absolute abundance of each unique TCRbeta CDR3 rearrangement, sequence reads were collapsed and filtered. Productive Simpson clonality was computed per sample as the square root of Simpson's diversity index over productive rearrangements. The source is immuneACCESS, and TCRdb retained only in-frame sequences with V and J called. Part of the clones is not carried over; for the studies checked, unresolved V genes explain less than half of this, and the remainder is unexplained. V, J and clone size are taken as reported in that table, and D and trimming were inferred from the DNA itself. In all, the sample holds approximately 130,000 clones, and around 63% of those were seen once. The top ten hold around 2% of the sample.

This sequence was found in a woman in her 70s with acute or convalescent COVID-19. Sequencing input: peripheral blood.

The CDR3 region: CASSLGLHQPQHF. DNA sequence: TGTGCCAGCAGCCTCGGACTCCATCAGCCCCAGCATTTT. This sequence uses TRBV9 and TRBJ1-5, with no confidently assigned D gene. V was cut back by 4 bases and J by 5 bases, leaving a gap of 10 bases between them. The CDR3, cysteine through phenylalanine, is 13 amino acids long. CDR3 DNA only is kept here, 39 bases in frame from base 1. Based on the germline V gene, the CDR1 and CDR2 sequences are SGDLS and YYNGEE.